In its sample, the clone carrying this TCR beta chain was seen many times. The authors built TCR beta libraries using iRepertoire HTBI primers and Arm-PCR of CDR3 regions. From the multiplex PCR reads, TCRdb called clonotypes with MiXCR, one entry per CDR3 protein. The table records more than 400,000 distinct CDR3 sequences, roughly 15% of them present only once. Time point in this sample: newly diagnosed GD, antithyroid drugs for less than 3 months. RNA isolated from PBMCs was used to make the TCR library. These data come from a study of regulatory T cells in long-lasting Graves disease. CDR3 size: 15 residues. The germline V gene encodes CDR1 MDHEN and CDR2 SYDVKM. Trimming removed 6 bases from V and 3 bases from J; junction bases left unmatched: 8. This sample also belongs to another study, concerning T cells in Graves' hyperthyroidism and ophthalmopathy. That investigation notes: Ophthalmopathy cases were set apart from stable hyperthyroidism by a 13 V-J model. A median around 6 months before onset, the model predicted ophthalmopathy.

The V call is TRBV28, the J call TRBJ2-7; 10 bases match TRBD1. The clonotype was recovered from a woman in her 30s with Graves disease. The sequences come from peripheral blood mononuclear cells (PBMCs), collected at new diagnosis, from a patient treated with antithyroid drugs. DNA for the CDR3: TGTGCCAGCAGAACCGGGACAGGGGTTTTCTACGAGCAGTACTTC. Translation gives CASRTGTGVFYEQYF.